This section outlines one TCR beta chain sequence together with its context. Per the authors' pipeline: The authors estimated nucleated cell counts from reference gene primer amplification. The table came from immunoSEQ multiplex PCR; TCRdb's copy has only in-frame clones and leaves some out. V, J and clone size derive from that table, while D and trimming were established from the DNA sequence. Found here are fewer than 80,000 clones, about 90% of them singletons; the top ten hold around 2.5%. This specimen belongs to a study of blood T cell repertoires in COVID-19. About the study: From the United States, Italy and Spain came samples of acute and convalescent COVID-19. T cells, B-cell-depleted T cells, or PBMCs provided the cDNA or gDNA that served as material.

V lost 5 bases and J lost 0, with 14 bases in between. CDR3 length equals 15 residues. CDR1 is MDHEN, CDR2 SYDVKM, per germline. The V and J genes are TRBV28 and TRBJ2-7, with D maybe TRBD1 (6 bases). This receptor was identified in a human donor in a cohort sampled during active COVID-19. Sequences were obtained from peripheral blood. The CDR3: CASSPPDSRSYEQYF. In DNA form, the CDR3 reads TGTGCCAGCAGTCCCCCGGACAGCCGCTCCTACGAGCAGTACTTC.